Listed here are 11 T cell receptor beta chains from one sample, sequenced in a study of cytomegalovirus exposure and HLA in healthy donors. PCR used 60 Vbeta primers and 13 Jbeta primers. Assay: immunoSEQ multiplex PCR; the TCRdb copy retains only in-frame clones and omits some. The sample lists approximately 190,000 clones, around 84% occurring once. The sample taken for sequencing was PBMCs. The origin of the receptors is a woman aged 50 to 65 in good health and CMV-seropositive.

The chain carries TRBV25-1 and TRBJ1-1; D is unclear. Between the trimmed V and J ends, which lost 11 bases and 2 bases, there was a span of 21 bases. CDR1 MGHDK and CDR2 SYGVNS come from the germline V gene. This CDR3 is built from 15 residues. Here the CDR3 DNA reads TGTGCCGCGGCCCCAATGATCGGGTTAAACACTGAAGCTTTCTTT. Its translation is CAAAPMIGLNTEAFF.

In this sample, this clone turned up a few times. The chain joins TRBV27 to TRBJ1-1; no reliable D call. The CDR3 spans 15 residues. Germline CDR1 and CDR2: MNHEY and SMNVEV (reference sequence). Trimming left V 4 bases short and J 5 bases short, with 17 bases between. CDR3 amino acids: CASSSFPGGGTEAFF. CDR3 sequence (DNA): TGTGCCAGCAGTTCATTCCCGGGCGGAGGGACTGAAGCTTTCTTT.

The genes are TRBV12-2 and TRBJ1-4; the DNA was not used to check the table's D call, TRBD1. TRBV12-2 counts as a pseudogene. The CDR3 contains 15 residues. As DNA, the CDR3 is TGTGCAAGTCGCTCAGGACAGGGCGGGAATGAAAAACTGTTTTTT. Protein: CASRSGQGGNEKLFF.

The chain recombines TRBV5-1 with TRBJ2-3; 12 bases are a match to TRBD2. The trim removed 3 bases at V and 4 bases at J, leaving 6 bases unmatched. Germline lookup yields CDR1 SGHRS and CDR2 YFSETQ. CDR3 length equals 16 residues. CDR3 loop: CASSSTASGGADTQYF. The DNA of the CDR3 is TGCGCCAGCAGCTCAACCGCTAGCGGGGGGGCAGATACGCAGTATTTT. Drawing the rest from reference TRBV5-1 and TRBJ2-3, the complete variable domain is KAGVTQTPRYLIKTRGQQVTLSCSPISGHRSVSWYQQTPGQGLQFLFEYFSETQRNKGNFPGRFSGRQFSNSRSEMNVSTLELGDSALYLCASSSTASGGADTQYFGPGTRLTVL.

The chain is built from TRBV5-6 and TRBJ2-6; D perhaps matches TRBD1 (6 bases). In germline, CDR1 is SGHDT, CDR2 YYEEEE. The ends were cut back, 1 base at V and 2 bases at J, with 16 bases in the middle. This CDR3 comprises 18 residues. This chain's CDR3 is CASSLLAGVITGANVLTF. The CDR3 DNA follows: TGTGCCAGCAGCTTGCTCGCAGGGGTAATAACTGGGGCCAACGTCCTGACTTTC.

This chain uses TRBV7-2 with TRBJ1-2; D remains ambiguous. The V end was cut by 2 bases, the J end by 7 bases, with 17 bases between. This CDR3 is 15 amino acids long. The V gene's germline CDR1 is SGHTA and CDR2 FQGNSA. For the CDR3, the DNA is TGTGCCAGCAGCTTAACCGGGATCCAGACGGCTGGCTACACCTTC. It is translated as CASSLTGIQTAGYTF. Full variable domain (outside the CDR3, taken from reference TRBV7-2 and TRBJ1-2): GAGVSQSPSNKVTEKGKDVELRCDPISGHTALYWYRQSLGQGLEFLIYFQGNSAPDKSGLPSDRFSAERTGGSVSTLTIQRTQQEDSAVYLCASSLTGIQTAGYTFGSGTRLTVV.

This clone was seen a single time. The chain is built from TRBV5-1 and TRBJ1-4, with TRBD1 as a possible D gene (5 bases). Germline V lookup: CDR1 SGHRS, CDR2 YFSETQ. The CDR3 is 15 amino acids. V was pared by 4 bases and J by 6 bases, with 16 bases between. The CDR3 coding sequence is TGCGCCAGCAGCCAGACGAGCGGGGGAGATGAAAAACTGTTTTTT. It yields the protein CASSQTSGGDEKLFF.

As regards this clone: The same CDR3 also results from other DNA sequences found in this sample. The V and J genes are TRBV12-1 and TRBJ1-5. TRBV12-1 is labeled a pseudogene. The CDR3 runs 16 residues. DNA for the CDR3: TGTGCCAGCAGCTCCCGGACTATCACTAGCAATCAGCCCCAGCATTTT. Protein: CASSSRTITSNQPQHF.

V usage is TRBV6-6 and J usage is TRBJ2-7; no firm D call. Germline V lookup: CDR1 MNHNY, CDR2 SVGAGI (reference sequence). The V and J ends lost 5 bases and 6 bases respectively, with 11 bases between them. This CDR3 spans 12 amino acids. The CDR3, as DNA: TGTGCCAGCAGTGGCTCGACGGGCGAGCAGTACTTC. It yields the protein CASSGSTGEQYF.

The rearrangement joins TRBV18 to TRBJ2-3; 11 bases are shared with TRBD2. The CDR3 sequence is 18 residues long. V shed 3 bases and J 5 bases; nucleotides not matched to a gene: 13. Germline V lookup: CDR1 KGHSH, CDR2 LQKENI. The CDR3 nucleotides are TGTGCCAGCTCACCTCTCCCCGTTAGCGGGGGGGCCGGAGATACGCAGTATTTT. This gives the protein CASSPLPVSGGAGDTQYF.

Notes on this clone: A junction end diverges from the germline sequence, so it may reflect a read error. DNA for the CDR3: TGCAGCGTCCCCTCTGGGACAGCTAACTATGTCTACACCTTC. Translating gives CSVPSGTANYVYTF. The chain uses TRBV29-1 and TRBJ1-2; TRBD1 matches at 7 bases. CDR1 and CDR2 (germline): SQVTM, ANQGSEA. The CDR3 loop spans 14 amino acids.